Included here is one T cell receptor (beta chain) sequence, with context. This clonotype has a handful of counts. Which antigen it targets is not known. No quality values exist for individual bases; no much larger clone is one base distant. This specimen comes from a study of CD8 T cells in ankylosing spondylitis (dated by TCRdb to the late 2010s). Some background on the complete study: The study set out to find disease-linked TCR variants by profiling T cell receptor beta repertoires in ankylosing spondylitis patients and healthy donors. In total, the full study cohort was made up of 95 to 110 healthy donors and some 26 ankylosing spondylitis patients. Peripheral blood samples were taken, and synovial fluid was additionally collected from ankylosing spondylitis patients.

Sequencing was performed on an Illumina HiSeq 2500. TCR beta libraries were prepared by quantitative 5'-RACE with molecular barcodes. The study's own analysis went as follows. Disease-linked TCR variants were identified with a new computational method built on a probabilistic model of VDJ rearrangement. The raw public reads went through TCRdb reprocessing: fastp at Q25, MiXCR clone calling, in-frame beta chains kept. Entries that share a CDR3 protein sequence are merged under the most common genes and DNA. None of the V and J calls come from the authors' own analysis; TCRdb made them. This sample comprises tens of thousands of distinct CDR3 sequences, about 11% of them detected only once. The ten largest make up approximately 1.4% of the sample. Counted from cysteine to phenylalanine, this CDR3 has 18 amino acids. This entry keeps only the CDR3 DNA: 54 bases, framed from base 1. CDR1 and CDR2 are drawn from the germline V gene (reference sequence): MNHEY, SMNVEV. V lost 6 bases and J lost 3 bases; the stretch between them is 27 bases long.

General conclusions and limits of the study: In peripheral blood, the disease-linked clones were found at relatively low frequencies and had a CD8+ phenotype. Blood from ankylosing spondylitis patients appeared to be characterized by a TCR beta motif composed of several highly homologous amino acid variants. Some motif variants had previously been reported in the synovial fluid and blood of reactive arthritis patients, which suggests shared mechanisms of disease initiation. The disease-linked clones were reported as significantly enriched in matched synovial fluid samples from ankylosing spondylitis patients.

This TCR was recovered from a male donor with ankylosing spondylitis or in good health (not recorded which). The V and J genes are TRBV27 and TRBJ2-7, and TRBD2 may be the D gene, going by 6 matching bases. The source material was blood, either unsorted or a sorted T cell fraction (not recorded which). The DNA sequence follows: TGTGCCAGCAGCCCCATCTTAGCGGACCCATATCTACTCTACGAGCAGTACTTC. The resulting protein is CASSPILADPYLLYEQYF.